The next 9 T cell receptor beta chains were all read from a single sample in a study of T cell responses to AZD1222 COVID-19 vaccine. TCRdb keeps only in-frame clones here, not all; method: immunoSEQ multiplex PCR. Of 150,000 to 200,000 clones listed, 85% to 95% were seen once; the top ten hold around 9.3%. Material: peripheral blood, obtained on day 0 of AZD1222 vaccination. All receptors come from an adult in good health.

The rearrangement uses TRBV28 and TRBJ2-1; the D is unclear. The length of the CDR3 is 11 residues. In germline, CDR1 is MDHEN, CDR2 SYDVKM. V lost 5 bases to trimming and J lost 9 bases, with 8 bases between them. Written as DNA, the CDR3 is TGTGCCAGCAGTAAAAGCATTGAGCAGTTCTTC. As protein: CASSKSIEQFF.

This clone was detected once. The chain joins TRBV5-1 to TRBJ1-4; no definite D call. V gave up 4 bases and J gave up 0 bases, with 10 bases separating them. Germline V gene sequence: CDR1 SGHRS, CDR2 YFSETQ. CDR3 size: 15 residues. The CDR3 sequence: CASSPSQPTNEKLFF. The CDR3, as DNA: TGCGCCAGCAGCCCATCACAGCCAACTAATGAAAAACTGTTTTTT.

The chain employs TRBV9 and TRBJ1-4, with D maybe TRBD1 (6 bases). The CDR3 runs to 15 residues. The V end was cut by 3 bases, the J end by 3 bases, with 12 bases between. Germline CDR1 is SGDLS and CDR2 is YYNGEE. The CDR3 reads CASSARGGPNEKLFF. The CDR3, as DNA: TGTGCCAGCAGCGCCCGGGGGGGCCCTAATGAAAAACTGTTTTTT.

The CDR3 nucleotides are TGTGCCAGCAGTTACAGACAGGGCAACTCTGGAAACACCATATATTTT. Its protein product is CASSYRQGNSGNTIYF. The chain couples TRBV6-6 to TRBJ1-3; 7 bases match TRBD1. V shed 2 bases, J shed 0 bases, and the junction held 4 bases outside the gene matches. CDR1 and CDR2 (germline): MNHNY, SVGAGI (reference sequence). The CDR3 spans 16 residues.

The rearrangement uses TRBV5-1 and TRBJ1-5; 10 nucleotides line up with TRBD1. The trim removed 4 bases at V and 5 bases at J, leaving 6 bases unmatched. CDR3 length: 15 amino acids. The germline V gene has CDR1 SGHRS and CDR2 YFSETQ. The CDR3 nucleotides are TGCGCCAGCAGCCCCTCCGGGACAGGGGATCAGCCCCAGCATTTT. Translation gives CASSPSGTGDQPQHF.

V and J are TRBV10-3 and TRBJ1-3, with 8 bases that match TRBD1. Trimming took 6 bases from V and 5 from J; bases not matched to a gene: 6. The germline CDR1 and CDR2 sequences are ENHRY and SYGVKD. CDR3 length: 14 amino acids. CDR3 coding DNA: TGTGCCATCAGCGATGGACAGGGTAGAAACACCATATATTTT. This sequence encodes CAISDGQGRNTIYF.

This clone was picked up a small number of times. The chain joins TRBV28 to TRBJ1-3, with a tentative D call TRBD1 (5 bases). V dropped 8 bases and J dropped 4 bases, with 15 bases sitting between them. CDR3 length: 14 amino acids. Germline V gene lookup returns CDR1 MDHEN and CDR2 SYDVKM. CDR3 in amino acids: CASGPGAEGNTIYF. Here the CDR3 DNA reads TGTGCCAGCGGACCCGGGGCGGAGGGAAACACCATATATTTT.

The chain employs TRBV6-2 or TRBV6-3 and TRBJ2-7; the D gene could be TRBD1 or TRBD2 (7 bases each). CDR3 length equals 15 residues. Per germline, CDR1 MNHEY and CDR2 SVGEGT. The V end was cut by 6 bases, the J end by 6 bases, with 21 bases between. CDR3 sequence (DNA): TGTGCCAGCAGCCGGGGGGTTGACAGGGCTGGCGAGCAGTACGTC. It encodes CASSRGVDRAGEQYV.

The chain is built from TRBV5-1 and TRBJ2-5, with no clear D. The CDR3 length is 12 residues. V was pared by 1 base and J by 3 bases, with 4 bases between. The germline CDR1 and CDR2 sequences are SGHRS and YFSETQ. DNA of the CDR3: TGCGCCAGCAGCTTGACGAAAGAGACCCAGTACTTC. Translation: CASSLTKETQYF.